This TCR beta chain is drawn from a study of Ad26.COV2.S vaccination and SARS-CoV-2 variants. Study-level background: Intramuscularly, Ad26.COV2.S was given either once or twice, 56 days apart.

The sample's treatment: around 19 received Ad26.COV2.S at low or high dose, single or two shots; about 5 received placebo; per-sample allocation not given. Sample collection was performed on day 63 after the first vaccine or placebo injection. An Ad26 vector carrying the Wuhan-strain SARS-CoV-2 spike served as the vaccine. The method was immunoSEQ multiplex PCR; TCRdb's version includes in-frame clones alone and lacks a portion of them. The sample has hundreds of thousands of clones, 86% seen once. The TCR comes from a person between 18 and 60 years old who received the Ad26.COV2.S COVID-19 vaccine or a placebo. The sequencing used peripheral blood, collected in a trial of Ad26.COV2.S vaccine versus placebo.

The CDR3 DNA reads TGTGCCAGCAGTATTTTAAGGGGTCCTAATGAAAAACTGTTTTTT. This sequence encodes CASSILRGPNEKLFF. The V and J genes are TRBV28 and TRBJ1-4; D is perhaps TRBD1 (5 bases). V gave up 5 bases and J gave up 3 bases, with 13 bases separating them. Per the germline V gene, CDR1 is MDHEN and CDR2 is SYDVKM. The CDR3 covers 15 residues.